This T cell receptor beta chain was observed in a study of blood T cell repertoires in COVID-19. From germline, CDR1 is SGHTA and CDR2 FQGNSA. The CDR3 runs 16 residues. The germline V and J ends were trimmed by 4 bases and 2 bases, with 15 bases remaining between them. As handled by the study authors: Reference gene primer amplification yielded estimated nucleated cell counts. The table came from immunoSEQ multiplex PCR; TCRdb's copy has only in-frame clones and leaves some out. That table supplies the V and J calls and clone size; D and trimming were determined from the DNA. The sample carries about 85,000 clones, roughly 89% recorded once.

The rearrangement links TRBV7-2 to TRBJ2-4; perhaps TRBD1 as D (6 bases). The receptor was derived from a woman of 80 years or more with active or convalescent COVID-19. Sequenced sample: peripheral blood. CDR3 in amino acids: CASSSPGQGSKNIQYF. In nucleotides, the CDR3 is TGTGCCAGCAGCTCACCGGGACAAGGATCCAAAAACATTCAGTACTTC.